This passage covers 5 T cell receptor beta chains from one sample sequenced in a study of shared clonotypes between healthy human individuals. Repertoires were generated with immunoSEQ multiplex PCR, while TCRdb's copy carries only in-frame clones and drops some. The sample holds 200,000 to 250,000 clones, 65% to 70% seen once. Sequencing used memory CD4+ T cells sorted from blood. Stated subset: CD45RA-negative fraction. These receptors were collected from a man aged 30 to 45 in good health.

The CDR3 sequence: CASSLDGRAVEQYF. CDR3 nucleotide sequence: TGTGCCAGCAGCTTAGACGGGAGGGCTGTCGAGCAGTACTTC. This chain connects TRBV7-6 to TRBJ2-7, with 8 bases that match TRBD2. After removal of 1 base from V and 6 bases from J, the junction contained 5 bases not matched to a gene. Looked up from germline, CDR1 is SGHVS and CDR2 is FNYEAQ. This CDR3 has 14 amino acids.

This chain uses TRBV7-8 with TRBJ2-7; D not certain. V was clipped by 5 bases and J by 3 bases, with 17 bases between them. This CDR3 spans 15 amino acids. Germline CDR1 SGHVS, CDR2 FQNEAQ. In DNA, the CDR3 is TGTGCCAGCAGCGACATAGGGCAGACCCACTACGAGCAGTACTTC. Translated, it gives CASSDIGQTHYEQYF.

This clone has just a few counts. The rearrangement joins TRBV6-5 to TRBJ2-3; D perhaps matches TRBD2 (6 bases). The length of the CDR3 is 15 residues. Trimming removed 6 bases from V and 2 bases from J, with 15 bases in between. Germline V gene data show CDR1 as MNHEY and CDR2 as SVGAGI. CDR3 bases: TGTGCCAGCAGCCTCAGCGGGTACTACACAGATACGCAGTATTTT. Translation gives CASSLSGYYTDTQYF.

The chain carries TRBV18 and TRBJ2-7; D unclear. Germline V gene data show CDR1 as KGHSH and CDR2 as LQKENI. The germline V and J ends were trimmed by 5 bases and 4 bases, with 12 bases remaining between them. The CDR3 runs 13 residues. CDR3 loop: CASSTTDGYEQYF. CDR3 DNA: TGTGCCAGCTCAACCACGGATGGGTACGAGCAGTACTTC.

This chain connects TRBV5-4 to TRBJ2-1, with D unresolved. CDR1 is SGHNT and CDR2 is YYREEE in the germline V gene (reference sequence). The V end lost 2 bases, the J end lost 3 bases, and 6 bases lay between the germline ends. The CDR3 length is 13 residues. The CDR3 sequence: CASSFQVYNEQFF. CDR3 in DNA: TGTGCCAGCAGCTTTCAAGTCTACAATGAGCAGTTCTTC.